This T cell receptor (beta chain) emerged from a study of T cell responses to AZD1222 COVID-19 vaccine. The study, taken as a whole, reports: Clonal diversity may have been underestimated in mostly white British donors. Spike-specific TCR breadth and depth grew following two AZD1222 doses. Baseline seropositivity occurred in only six AZD1222 recipients. Regions left unmutated in variants are reportedly the target of nearly half of spike-specific TCRs.

There are 18 residues in the CDR3. Losses at the gene ends were 5 bases for V and 4 bases for J; bases not matched to a gene: 18. The germline V gene has CDR1 MNHEY and CDR2 SVGEGT. A remark on this clone: Its cognate antigen is unknown.

Profiled with immunoSEQ multiplex PCR; TCRdb holds only in-frame clones, not every one. The top ten clones hold approximately 5.1% of a sample with about 150,000 clones, less than 90% of them seen once. The material sequenced was peripheral blood, taken on day 0 of MenACWY control vaccination. The chain employs TRBV6-2 or TRBV6-3 and TRBJ2-5, with 8 positions matching TRBD2. The origin of this receptor is an adult in good health. The CDR3 nucleotides are TGTGCCAGCAGTCCCCGAAGCGGGGGCGGGAGCGGGACAGAGACCCAGTACTTC. Translated, it gives CASSPRSGGGSGTETQYF.